The next 13 T cell receptor beta chains were all read from a single sample in a study of T cell repertoires in cytomegalovirus infection. Via MiXCR, TCRdb re-called the reads, giving one row per CDR3 protein. The sample holds around 450,000 distinct CDR3 sequences, 30% to 40% seen once. Sequences were obtained from PBMCs. The receptors come from a human donor in good health (CMV status not recorded). Some clones in this sample may be carry-over from other donors' samples.

This clonotype was picked up one time. A read error may explain this, as a much larger clone is one base away. The conserved phenylalanine or tryptophan normally closing the CDR3 is absent here, so this likely arose from a read error. The genes are TRBV6-2 or TRBV6-3 and TRBJ2-7; tentatively, D is TRBD1 or TRBD2 (5 bases each). CDR3 length: 13 residues. CDR1 and CDR2 from the germline V gene are MNHEY and SVGEGT. The V and J ends lost 6 bases and 6 bases respectively, with 15 bases between them. The CDR3 region is CASRTGLLSEQYL. The CDR3 DNA sequence: TGTGCCAGCAGAACGGGGCTACTGAGCGAGCAGTACTTA.

The J gene is TRBJ2-5, the V gene TRBV5-1; D is undetermined. Germline CDR1 reads SGHRS; CDR2 reads YFSETQ. V was trimmed by 7 bases and J by 4 bases, leaving 14 bases between them. CDR3 length: 13 residues. This CDR3 reads CASRPGGGETQYF. For the CDR3, the DNA is TGCGCCAGCCGCCCGGGTGGCGGAGAGACCCAGTACTTC.

Notes on this clonotype: A read error may be the cause here, since a much bigger clone is one base away. This sequence joins TRBV7-8 and TRBJ1-1; no reliable D call. Germline V gives CDR1 SGHVS, CDR2 FQNEAQ. The CDR3 loop spans 15 amino acids. In DNA form, the CDR3 reads TGTGCCAGCAGCTTAGCACAAGCTCAGAACACTCAAGCTTTCTTT. Translated, it gives CASSLAQAQNTQAFF.

This clonotype was counted only a few times. V gene TRBV6-6 combines with J gene TRBJ1-1; D is unclear. V was cut by 10 bases and J by 4 bases, with 10 bases left in between. This CDR3 region has 11 residues. Germline V CDR1 and CDR2: MNHNY, SVGAGI (reference sequence). The CDR3 is CATDLFTEAFF. The CDR3 DNA reads as TGTGCCACCGATCTTTTCACTGAAGCTTTCTTT.

As regards this clonotype: This likely comes from a read error, as the CDR3 has no conserved phenylalanine or tryptophan at its end. The chain recombines TRBV12-3 or TRBV12-4 with TRBJ1-3; D gene unclear. The CDR3 totals 11 residues. Trimming shortened V by 4 bases and J by 9 bases, and 7 bases separated the two germline ends. CDR3 in amino acids: CASSSYSTIYC. CDR3 coding DNA: TGTGCCAGCAGTTCCTACAGCACCATATATTGT.

This clonotype was detected ten times or more. The J gene is TRBJ2-7, the V gene TRBV7-8; D possibly matches TRBD1 or TRBD2 (5 bases each). The germline V gene encodes CDR1 SGHVS and CDR2 FQNEAQ. CDR3 length equals 15 residues. V was trimmed by 5 bases and J by 2 bases, leaving 16 bases between them. Here the CDR3 reads CASSTRDGVPYEQYF. CDR3 DNA: TGTGCCAGCAGCACCCGGGACGGAGTCCCCTACGAGCAGTACTTC.

This clonotype was counted a few times. The chain joins TRBV7-6 to TRBJ1-1; no clear D. With 7 bases removed from V and 3 bases from J, the gap between germline ends came to 12 bases. Germline V CDR1 and CDR2: SGHVS, FNYEAQ. The CDR3 runs to 13 residues. The CDR3 nucleotides read TGTGCCAGCACGAGAATATTATACACTGAAGCTTTCTTT. This sequence encodes CASTRILYTEAFF.

In its sample, this clonotype was seen a few times. The chain joins TRBV11-2 to TRBJ1-3, with D perhaps matching TRBD1 (5 bases). The CDR3 consists of 14 residues. CDR1 is SGHAT, CDR2 FQNNGV, per germline. Trimming removed 5 bases at V and 0 bases at J, with 8 bases between. The CDR3 loop is CASSGARSGNTIYF. The CDR3 DNA is TGTGCCAGCAGCGGGGCCCGCTCTGGAAACACCATATATTTT.

This clonotype has just a few counts. CDR3 bases: TGTGCCAGCAGTTTACCGACGACAGGGGACGAGCAGTACTTC. It translates to CASSLPTTGDEQYF. V usage is TRBV28 and J usage is TRBJ2-7, with 8 bases lining up with TRBD1. The CDR3 has 14 residues. J gave up 5 bases and V 2 bases, and 5 bases lay outside the gene matches. From germline, CDR1 is MDHEN and CDR2 SYDVKM.

V gene TRBV6-6 combines with J gene TRBJ1-5, with a tentative D call TRBD1 (5 bases). The CDR3 sequence is 16 residues long. Trimming cost V 5 bases and J 3 bases, with 17 bases left between them. Germline CDR1 and CDR2: MNHNY and SVGAGI (reference sequence). This CDR3 reads CASSPPTADSNQPQHF. The CDR3 coding sequence is TGTGCCAGCAGTCCGCCGACAGCGGATTCCAATCAGCCCCAGCATTTT.

This clonotype was seen a handful of times. The chain couples TRBV19 to TRBJ1-3; D unclear. This CDR3 spans 13 amino acids. The V gene lost 10 bases and the J gene lost 4 bases, with 14 bases spanning the gap. Germline loops: CDR1 LNHDA, CDR2 SQIVND (reference sequence). CDR3 DNA: TGTGCCAAATTGCGGGGTGCCGGAAACACCATATATTTT. It specifies CAKLRGAGNTIYF.

The chain carries TRBV19 and TRBJ2-5, with a tentative D call TRBD1 (6 bases). The V end was cut by 1 base, the J end by 1 base, with 13 bases between. Germline CDR1 LNHDA, CDR2 SQIVND (reference sequence). The CDR3 covers 16 residues. CDR3 in amino acids: CASSIVSGTPQETQYF. The CDR3 nucleotides read TGTGCCAGTAGTATAGTGTCAGGGACACCCCAAGAGACCCAGTACTTC.

The chain is built from TRBV4-2 and TRBJ2-7; 7 bases are shared with TRBD2. CDR3 length: 17 amino acids. Germline CDR1 reads LGHNA; CDR2 reads YNFKEQ. The V and J ends lost 0 bases and 0 bases, in that order; junction bases with no gene match: 8. DNA of the CDR3: TGTGCCAGCAGCCAAGATCCCGGGACTACCCGCTCCTACGAGCAGTACTTC. It translates to CASSQDPGTTRSYEQYF.